These 22 T cell receptor beta chains originate from one sample sequenced in a study of blood T cell repertoires in COVID-19. Clones were sequenced by immunoSEQ multiplex PCR, and TCRdb holds only the in-frame ones, with some missing. Of 250,000 to 300,000 clones listed, roughly 90% were seen once; the top ten hold around 11%. The sequenced sample consisted of peripheral blood. The receptors shown here come from a woman under 40 with COVID-19, enrolled during active disease.

The J gene is TRBJ2-3, the V gene TRBV9, with 7 bases identical to TRBD2. The V and J ends lost 2 bases and 5 bases, in that order; junction bases with no gene match: 5. The germline V gene has CDR1 SGDLS and CDR2 YYNGEE. The CDR3 has 14 residues. The CDR3: CASSVGTTLDTQYF. For the CDR3, the DNA is TGTGCCAGCAGCGTCGGGACTACCCTAGATACGCAGTATTTT.

In nucleotides, the CDR3 is TGTGCCAGCAGTCTTCGGGGGGCAAACACTGAAGCTTTCTTT. Translated: CASSLRGANTEAFF. The chain has TRBV2 and TRBJ1-1, with D maybe TRBD1 (6 bases). The CDR3 sequence is 14 residues long. V lost 5 bases, J lost 2 bases, and 12 bases lay in between. Per germline, CDR1 SNHLY and CDR2 FYNNEI. Variable domain in full (rest from reference TRBV2 and TRBJ1-1): EPEVTQTPSHQVTQMGQEVILRCVPISNHLYFYWYRQILGQKVEFLVSFYNNEISEKSEIFDDQFSVERPDGSNFTLKIRSTKLEDSAMYFCASSLRGANTEAFFGQGTRLTVV.

The V gene is TRBV9, the J gene TRBJ1-2, with 12 bases fitting TRBD1. Germline assignment: CDR1 SGDLS and CDR2 YYNGEE. The V and J ends lost 4 bases and 4 bases, in that order; junction bases with no gene match: 8. The CDR3 sequence is 16 residues long. CDR3 in amino acids: CASSLTGTGGGYGYTF. The CDR3 DNA reads TGTGCCAGCAGCCTAACCGGGACAGGGGGCGGCTATGGCTACACCTTC.

This clone has a handful of counts. The V and J genes are TRBV28 and TRBJ1-2; D gene unclear. The CDR3 has 15 residues. The V gene's germline CDR1 is MDHEN and CDR2 SYDVKM. The V and J ends lost 5 bases and 4 bases respectively, with 17 bases between them. The CDR3 is CASSPPLPGGYGYTF. CDR3 DNA sequence: TGTGCCAGCAGTCCGCCGCTACCGGGAGGCTATGGCTACACCTTC.

This chain joins TRBV5-5 and TRBJ1-3, with a weak D call TRBD1 (5 bases). V was shortened by 3 bases and J by 4 bases, with 17 bases between the two germline ends. The germline V gene has CDR1 SGHKS and CDR2 YYEKEE (reference sequence). This CDR3 is built from 16 residues. CDR3 nucleotides: TGTGCCAGCAGCTCTACGTGGTGGAGGGGAGGAAACACCATATATTTT. It codes for CASSSTWWRGGNTIYF.

The J gene is TRBJ1-1, the V gene TRBV27; 7 positions agree with TRBD1. J gave up 10 bases and V 4 bases, and 9 bases lay outside the gene matches. Looked up from germline, CDR1 is MNHEY and CDR2 is SMNVEV (reference sequence). The CDR3 sequence is 13 residues long. CDR3 region: CASSSDRSWGAFF. The CDR3 nucleotides are TGTGCCAGCAGTTCGGACAGGTCCTGGGGAGCTTTCTTT.

The genes are TRBV28 and TRBJ1-1, with 10 positions matching TRBD1. V shed 6 bases, J shed 7 bases, and the junction held 8 bases outside the gene matches. This CDR3 contains 14 residues. Germline V lookup: CDR1 MDHEN, CDR2 SYDVKM. This chain's CDR3 is CASRLQTGGLEAFF. Written as DNA, the CDR3 is TGTGCCAGCAGGTTACAGACAGGGGGCCTTGAAGCTTTCTTT.

The genes are TRBV25-1 and TRBJ1-1; D is unresolved. This CDR3 region has 12 residues. From germline, CDR1 is MGHDK and CDR2 SYGVNS. Trimming pared 4 bases from V and 5 bases from J, leaving 8 bases between. CDR3 bases: TGTGCCAGCAGTGCAGGTTCGACTGAAGCTTTCTTT. Residues: CASSAGSTEAFF. Using reference TRBV25-1 and TRBJ1-1 for the parts outside the CDR3, the full variable domain is EADIYQTPRYLVIGTGKKITLECSQTMGHDKMYWYQQDPGMELHLIHYSYGVNSTEKGDLSSESTVSRIRTEHFPLTLESARPSHTSQYLCASSAGSTEAFFGQGTRLTVV.

The rearrangement uses TRBV3-1 (or the pseudogene TRBV3-2) and TRBJ2-1, with TRBD1 identical over 7 bases. V shed 6 bases, J shed 6 bases, and the junction held 5 bases outside the gene matches. The CDR3 is 13 amino acids. Germline V gene data show CDR1 as LGHDT and CDR2 as YNNKEL (reference sequence). CDR3 coding DNA: TGTGCCAGCAGGCCCAGGGGGACCAATGAGCAGTTCTTC. This gives the protein CASRPRGTNEQFF.

The CDR3 sequence is CASSPPQGIGNTIYF. In DNA, the CDR3 is TGTGCCAGCAGTCCCCCCCAGGGGATTGGAAACACCATATATTTT. The gene calls are TRBV28 and TRBJ1-3; D possibly corresponds to TRBD1 (6 bases). Germline V CDR1 and CDR2: MDHEN, SYDVKM. The CDR3 is 15 residues long. Trimming stripped 5 bases from V and 3 bases from J, with 14 bases between.

The chain links TRBV30 to TRBJ2-2, with D possibly being TRBD1 (5 bases). Germline V gene lookup returns CDR1 GTSNPN and CDR2 SVGIG (reference sequence). The CDR3 is made up of 14 amino acids. Trimming cost V 6 bases and J 5 bases, with 16 bases left between them. CDR3 loop: CACSRVLLTGELFF. CDR3 nucleotides: TGTGCCTGCTCCAGGGTTTTATTGACCGGGGAGCTGTTTTTT. The full variable domain, with the rest looked up from reference TRBV30 and TRBJ2-2, is SQTIHQWPATLVQPVGSPLSLECTVEGTSNPNLYWYRQAAGRGLQLLFYSVGIGQISSEVPQNLSASRPQDRQFILSSKKLLLSDSGFYLCACSRVLLTGELFFGEGSRLTVL.

This clone came up once. The CDR3 DNA is TGTGCCAGCAGTTTTCAGGCAGGGTCTTTGCCTCTGCCCCAGCATTTT. Protein: CASSFQAGSLPLPQHF. The V and J genes are TRBV6-6 and TRBJ1-5; D is perhaps TRBD1 (5 bases). V gave up 4 bases and J gave up 9 bases, with 22 bases separating them. Looked up from germline, CDR1 is MNHNY and CDR2 is SVGAGI (reference sequence). This CDR3 contains 16 residues.

The rearrangement uses TRBV5-6 and TRBJ2-5; TRBD2 is a possible D gene (7 bases). The CDR3 extends over 16 amino acids. V lost 4 bases and J lost 4, with 20 bases in between. CDR1 is SGHDT and CDR2 is YYEEEE in the germline V gene. CDR3 in DNA: TGTGCCAGCAGCCGGGCCCGGGGGGCAAGATTAGAGACCCAGTACTTC. It codes for CASSRARGARLETQYF.

This chain connects TRBV29-1 to TRBJ2-7; D might be TRBD2 (7 bases). Germline CDR1 and CDR2: SQVTM and ANQGSEA. The CDR3 has 14 residues. Trimming took 6 bases from V and 4 from J, leaving 19 bases between them. The DNA for the CDR3 is TGCAGCGTCTTGGGGGCGGGAGTAATGTACGAGCAGTACTTC. Residues: CSVLGAGVMYEQYF.

V gene TRBV10-1 combines with J gene TRBJ2-1, with D perhaps TRBD2 (5 bases). The CDR3 is 11 residues long. Germline V gene lookup returns CDR1 WNHNN and CDR2 SYGVQD (reference sequence). The V and J ends lost 6 bases and 9 bases respectively, with 9 bases between them. The CDR3 DNA reads as TGCGCCAGCAGCCCCGGAGGTGAGCAGTTCTTC. Translated: CASSPGGEQFF.

The chain combines TRBV28 with TRBJ2-3; 7 bases fit TRBD2. The CDR3 runs to 14 residues. After removal of 6 bases from V and 5 bases from J, the junction contained 8 bases not matched to a gene. Looked up from germline, CDR1 is MDHEN and CDR2 is SYDVKM. The CDR3 loop reads CASSPGGSVDTQYF. CDR3 coding DNA: TGTGCCAGCAGCCCGGGCGGGAGTGTAGATACGCAGTATTTT.

The chain uses TRBV4-1 and TRBJ2-5; 8 positions match TRBD2. Trimming cost V 0 bases and J 5 bases; bases outside gene matches: 5. The germline V gene encodes CDR1 MGHRA and CDR2 YSYEKL. This CDR3 has 15 amino acids. The CDR3 here is CASSQDHGRAETQYF. In DNA form, the CDR3 reads TGCGCCAGCAGCCAAGATCACGGGAGGGCGGAGACCCAGTACTTC.

The rearrangement joins TRBV11-2 to TRBJ2-5; 7 nucleotides align to TRBD2. The CDR3 sequence is 16 residues long. J lost 5 bases, V lost 0 bases, and 9 bases had no gene match. The V gene's germline CDR1 is SGHAT and CDR2 FQNNGV. This chain's CDR3 is CASSLESSGLGETQYF. The DNA of the CDR3 is TGTGCCAGCAGCTTAGAGTCTAGCGGTCTTGGCGAGACCCAGTACTTC.

The rearrangement joins TRBV24-1 to TRBJ2-7, with a tentative D call TRBD2 (6 bases). This CDR3 region has 12 residues. Per the germline V gene, CDR1 is KGHDR and CDR2 is SFDVKD. Between the trimmed V and J ends, which lost 11 bases and 5 bases, there was a span of 15 bases. The CDR3 nucleotides read TGTGCCAGGGGGGTTCCTTGGAACGAGCAGTACTTC. Amino acid sequence: CARGVPWNEQYF.

This chain joins TRBV30 and TRBJ1-5; 7 nucleotides align to TRBD1. This CDR3 contains 16 residues. Germline V gene data show CDR1 as GTSNPN and CDR2 as SVGIG (reference sequence). V shed 7 bases, J shed 2 bases, and the junction held 14 bases outside the gene matches. CDR3 in DNA: TGTGCCTCCTCAACAGGGGCCCCGGTGGGCAATCAGCCCCAGCATTTT. Amino acid sequence: CASSTGAPVGNQPQHF. Variable domain in full (rest from reference TRBV30 and TRBJ1-5): SQTIHQWPATLVQPVGSPLSLECTVEGTSNPNLYWYRQAAGRGLQLLFYSVGIGQISSEVPQNLSASRPQDRQFILSSKKLLLSDSGFYLCASSTGAPVGNQPQHFGDGTRLSIL.

As DNA, the CDR3 is TGTGCCAGCAGCCCTCGGACAGGGGACTCACCCCTCCACTTT. It encodes CASSPRTGDSPLHF. The V and J genes are TRBV9 and TRBJ1-6, with 9 positions matching TRBD1. This CDR3 has 14 residues. Trimming at V came to 4 bases and at J to 10 bases, leaving 6 bases not matched to a gene. CDR1 is SGDLS and CDR2 is YYNGEE in the germline V gene.

CDR3 protein: CASRQGSQPQHF. CDR3 DNA sequence: TGTGCCAGCAGGCAGGGCTCGCAGCCCCAGCATTTT. The chain combines TRBV25-1 with TRBJ1-5, with D possibly TRBD1 on 5 matching bases. The V gene's germline CDR1 is MGHDK and CDR2 SYGVNS. This CDR3 region has 12 residues. V lost 6 bases to trimming and J lost 7 bases, with 10 bases between them.